The clone carrying this T cell receptor (beta chain) was observed once. This sample was included in a study of blood T cell repertoires in COVID-19. Study-level information: Spain, Italy and the United States supplied samples that represented acute and convalescent COVID-19. PBMCs, B-cell-depleted T cells, or T cells were the source of the cDNA or gDNA that made up the material.

In the original analysis: Reference gene primers were amplified, and this amplification served to estimate nucleated cell counts. Sequencing used immunoSEQ multiplex PCR; TCRdb keeps in-frame clones, though not all of them. From that table come the V and J calls and clone size; the DNA was used to work out D and trimming. Of under 300,000 clones listed, more than 60% were seen once; the top ten hold roughly 4%. Trimming cost V 8 bases and J 0 bases, with 11 bases left between them. CDR1 MNHEY and CDR2 SVGAGI come from the germline V gene. This CDR3 has 15 amino acids. Source material: peripheral blood. The TCR was taken from a woman in her thirties or forties with active or convalescent COVID-19. The V call is TRBV6-5, the J call TRBJ2-6, with a weak D call TRBD2 (5 bases). The CDR3 DNA is TGTGCCAGCTCGCGGGTACCCTCTGGGGCCAACGTCCTGACTTTC. Translating it yields CASSRVPSGANVLTF.